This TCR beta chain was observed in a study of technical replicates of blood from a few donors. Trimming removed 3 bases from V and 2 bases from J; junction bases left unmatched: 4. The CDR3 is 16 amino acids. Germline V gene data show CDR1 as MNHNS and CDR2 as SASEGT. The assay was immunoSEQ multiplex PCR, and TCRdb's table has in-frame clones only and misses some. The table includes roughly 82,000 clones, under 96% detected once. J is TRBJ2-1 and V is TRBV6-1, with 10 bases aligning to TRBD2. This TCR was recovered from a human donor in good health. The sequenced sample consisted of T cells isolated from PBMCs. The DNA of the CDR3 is TGTGCCAGCAGTGAGCTTAGCGGGGGGACCTACAATGAGCAGTTCTTC. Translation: CASSELSGGTYNEQFF.